This TCR beta chain was observed in a study of tumor-infiltrating lymphocytes in primary liver carcinoma. From unsorted bulk tissue weighing about 20-32 mg, DNA and RNA were co-extracted. For each tumor, five separate regions were sampled. This CDR3 has 17 amino acids. V lost 1 base and J 0 bases, leaving 13 bases between the germline ends. Germline V gives CDR1 MNHEY, CDR2 SVGAGI. This clonotype was seen repeatedly, ten times or more. What it recognizes is unknown. General observations from the study: Among top clones, only about 8-25% appeared in all five tumor regions.

Starting material of 400 to 600 ng total RNA yielded TCR beta cDNA via a constant-region primer. For TCR beta, libraries were produced by three nested multiplex PCR rounds using slightly modified ARM-PCR. In the first two PCR rounds, TRBV1-TRBV30 forward primers were paired with a C-beta reverse primer, and each round lasted 10 cycles. TCRdb reanalysed the multiplex PCR reads using MiXCR and keeps one entry per CDR3 protein. Among about 30,000 distinct CDR3 sequences, 60% to 80% were seen once, and the ten largest hold about 30%. V gene TRBV6-5 combines with J gene TRBJ1-5; D is ambiguous. The receptor's source is a woman in her 30s with primary liver carcinoma and hepatitis B virus infection. Sequenced material: liver tumor tissue from sampling region 3. Described subset: tumor region T3, left-lateral pole. The CDR3 reads CASSYYPVGNSNQPQHF. Written as DNA, the CDR3 is TGTGCCAGCAGTTACTATCCGGTCGGAAATAGCAATCAGCCCCAGCATTTT.